Shown below are 12 T cell receptor beta chains from a single sample sequenced in a study of blood T cell repertoires in COVID-19. TCRdb's table, derived via immunoSEQ multiplex PCR, lists solely in-frame clones and lacks some. This table holds around 70,000 clones, roughly 84% found once. The sample comprised peripheral blood. The receptors come from a woman at least 80 years old with active or convalescent COVID-19.

V gene TRBV11-2 combines with J gene TRBJ1-5; no reliable D call. The CDR3 is 14 residues long. In germline, CDR1 is SGHAT, CDR2 FQNNGV. V lost 5 bases to trimming and J lost 5 bases, with 13 bases between them. CDR3 sequence reads: CASSLEGTHQPQHF. CDR3 bases: TGTGCCAGCAGCCTGGAGGGTACACATCAGCCCCAGCATTTT.

The chain is built from TRBV10-3 and TRBJ2-5; 11 nucleotides match TRBD2. Losses at the gene ends were 6 bases for V and 1 base for J; bases not matched to a gene: 13. Germline V gene data show CDR1 as ENHRY and CDR2 as SYGVKD. The CDR3 is made up of 18 amino acids. CDR3 DNA: TGTGCCATCAGCCATGGACTAGCGGGCGCTGCTTCCCAAGAGACCCAGTACTTC. Amino acids: CAISHGLAGAASQETQYF.

This rearrangement joins TRBV3-1 (or the pseudogene TRBV3-2) to TRBJ1-3; unclear D gene. Trimming stripped 1 base from V and 0 bases from J, with 13 bases between. CDR1 is LGHDT and CDR2 is YNNKEL in the germline V gene (reference sequence). The CDR3 covers 17 residues. The CDR3 DNA reads TGTGCCAGCAGCCAAGCCAACAGACGTCTCTCTGGAAACACCATATATTTT. This sequence encodes CASSQANRRLSGNTIYF.

This chain connects TRBV6-5 to TRBJ2-3; TRBD2 aligns across 9 bases. The CDR3 is made up of 13 amino acids. Germline loops: CDR1 MNHEY, CDR2 SVGAGI. The CDR3 DNA reads as TGTGCTCATAGCGGGGGCGAGGCAGATACGCAGTATTTT. This translates into CAHSGGEADTQYF.

This clone was observed once. V usage is TRBV7-2 and J usage is TRBJ1-1, with D unclear. V lost 0 bases to trimming and J lost 2 bases, with 7 bases between them. The CDR3 extends over 14 amino acids. The germline CDR1 and CDR2 sequences are SGHTA and FQGNSA. The CDR3 spells CASSLAPTNTEAFF. In DNA form, the CDR3 reads TGTGCCAGCAGCTTAGCGCCTACTAACACTGAAGCTTTCTTT.

This chain links TRBV7-3 with TRBJ2-7; possible D gene TRBD2, 6 bases. The CDR3 length is 13 residues. Trimming cost V 3 bases and J 3 bases, with 9 bases left between them. Germline CDR1 reads SGHTA; CDR2 reads FQGTGA. CDR3 sequence (DNA): TGTGCCAGCAGCTTTAGCGGAGGCTACGAGCAGTACTTC. Translation: CASSFSGGYEQYF.

V usage is TRBV4-2 and J usage is TRBJ2-3; perhaps TRBD2 as D (6 bases). The CDR3 runs to 15 residues. V was pared by 3 bases and J by 5 bases, with 15 bases between. Looked up from germline, CDR1 is LGHNA and CDR2 is YNFKEQ. The CDR3: CASSQEVPGGDTQYF. DNA of the CDR3: TGTGCCAGCAGCCAGGAGGTCCCCGGGGGAGATACGCAGTATTTT.

The chain links TRBV6-2 or TRBV6-3 to TRBJ1-5; D gene unclear. Germline V gene lookup returns CDR1 MNHEY and CDR2 SVGEGT. Trimming took 2 bases from V and 3 from J, leaving 11 bases between them. The CDR3 contains 15 residues. DNA for the CDR3: TGTGCCAGCAGTTACGGAGCCATAGACAATCAGCCCCAGCATTTT. Its translation is CASSYGAIDNQPQHF.

This chain links TRBV11-2 with TRBJ2-5; a possible D gene is TRBD1 (5 bases). Germline V CDR1 and CDR2: SGHAT, FQNNGV. The germline V and J ends were trimmed by 3 bases and 5 bases, with 13 bases remaining between them. The CDR3 runs to 14 residues. This CDR3 reads CASSFWQSGETQYF. CDR3 DNA: TGTGCCAGCAGCTTTTGGCAATCAGGGGAGACCCAGTACTTC. Using reference TRBV11-2 and TRBJ2-5 for the parts outside the CDR3, the full variable domain is EAGVAQSPRYKIIEKRQSVAFWCNPISGHATLYWYQQILGQGPKLLIQFQNNGVVDDSQLPKDRFSAERLKGVDSTLKIQPAKLEDSAVYLCASSFWQSGETQYFGPGTRLLVL.

The chain employs TRBV30 and TRBJ1-2; 7 positions match TRBD1. Per germline, CDR1 GTSNPN and CDR2 SVGIG (reference sequence). The junction had 5 bases not matched to a gene; V was cut back by 4 bases and J by 3 bases. The CDR3 loop spans 13 amino acids. The CDR3 here is CAWTPDRDYGYTF. The CDR3 DNA follows: TGTGCCTGGACCCCCGACAGGGACTATGGCTACACCTTC.

V usage is TRBV19 and J usage is TRBJ1-5; 8 nucleotides line up with TRBD1. V lost 5 bases, J lost 7 bases, and 10 bases stayed unmatched. The CDR3 consists of 15 residues. The germline V gene has CDR1 LNHDA and CDR2 SQIVND (reference sequence). The CDR3 region has the DNA TGTGCCAGTAGTGTCCTGACAGGGGTCAGACAGCCCCAGCATTTT. It is translated as CASSVLTGVRQPQHF. Drawing the rest from reference TRBV19 and TRBJ1-5, the complete variable domain is DGGITQSPKYLFRKEGQNVTLSCEQNLNHDAMYWYRQDPGQGLRLIYYSQIVNDFQKGDIAEGYSVSREKKESFPLTVTSAQKNPTAFYLCASSVLTGVRQPQHFGDGTRLSIL.

V and J are TRBV9 and TRBJ1-2; D not certain. This CDR3 contains 14 residues. Germline CDR1 and CDR2: SGDLS and YYNGEE. V was pared by 6 bases and J by 4 bases, with 16 bases between. Here the CDR3 DNA reads TGTGCCAGCAACCCCGTGGGGAGTCTCTATGGCTACACCTTC. It codes for CASNPVGSLYGYTF.